Listed here are 13 T cell receptor beta chains from one sample, sequenced in a study of blood T cell repertoires in COVID-19. Sequencing was performed with immunoSEQ multiplex PCR; in TCRdb, only in-frame clones are kept and a portion is missing. Found here are hundreds of thousands of clones, 86% of them singletons; the top ten hold almost 1.5%. Material for sequencing was peripheral blood. These TCRs come from a woman under 40 with active or convalescent COVID-19.

The rearrangement links TRBV11-2 to TRBJ1-5, with 7 bases aligning to TRBD1. The V and J ends lost 5 bases and 3 bases, in that order; junction bases with no gene match: 7. The CDR3 runs 15 residues. Germline loops: CDR1 SGHAT, CDR2 FQNNGV. Written as DNA, the CDR3 is TGTGCCAGCAGCCAGAGGACAGGAGTCAATCAGCCCCAGCATTTT. This encodes CASSQRTGVNQPQHF.

This clone has a single count. The V call is TRBV7-8, the J call TRBJ1-4; D call uncertain. V was clipped by 2 bases and J by 0 bases, with 25 bases between them. The germline CDR1 and CDR2 sequences are SGHVS and FQNEAQ. The CDR3 is 21 amino acids. The CDR3 region is CASSLSTRWTDGGATNEKLFF. The CDR3 DNA follows: TGTGCCAGCAGCTTATCGACTCGGTGGACGGATGGCGGGGCAACTAATGAAAAACTGTTTTTT.

The chain couples TRBV19 to TRBJ2-3; D might be TRBD2 (5 bases). The CDR3 contains 12 residues. V was trimmed by 5 bases and J by 8 bases, leaving 11 bases between them. Per the germline V gene, CDR1 is LNHDA and CDR2 is SQIVND (reference sequence). The CDR3 is CASSHNAGTQYF. The CDR3 DNA is TGTGCCAGTAGTCATAATGCGGGTACGCAGTATTTT.

CDR3 DNA: TGTGCCAGCTACAGGGTAGTAGGAGAGACCCAGTACTTC. It specifies CASYRVVGETQYF. This sequence joins TRBV5-8 and TRBJ2-5, with D possibly being TRBD1 (6 bases). Germline CDR1 reads SGHTS; CDR2 reads YDEGEE. The length of the CDR3 is 13 residues. V was pared by 7 bases and J by 4 bases, with 14 bases between.

The V gene is TRBV6-1, the J gene TRBJ1-2; 9 bases align to TRBD1. The CDR3 sequence is 17 residues long. Germline assignment: CDR1 MNHNS and CDR2 SASEGT. V lost 4 bases and J lost 6; bases outside the gene matches: 15. The CDR3 DNA follows: TGTGCCAGCAGTGGCCGGACAGGGGTCGGTCTGTCCGATGGCTACACCTTC. This codes for CASSGRTGVGLSDGYTF.

The chain couples TRBV6-1 to TRBJ1-1, with no clear D. The germline V and J ends were trimmed by 2 bases and 9 bases, with 16 bases remaining between them. The length of the CDR3 is 14 residues. In germline, CDR1 is MNHNS, CDR2 SASEGT. The CDR3: CASSELGWNAKAFF. The CDR3 bases are TGTGCCAGCAGTGAACTCGGGTGGAACGCTAAAGCTTTCTTT.

V and J are TRBV6-5 and TRBJ2-1; 10 bases match TRBD2. The CDR3 is 15 residues long. In germline, CDR1 is MNHEY, CDR2 SVGAGI. J lost 9 bases, V lost 6 bases, and 11 bases had no gene match. CDR3 DNA: TGTGCCAGCAGCCCAGCGGGGGGGCCGTCGGGTGAGCAGTTCTTC. This gives the protein CASSPAGGPSGEQFF.

This rearrangement joins TRBV13 to TRBJ2-2, with unresolved D. CDR1 is PRHDT and CDR2 is FYEKMQ in the germline V gene (reference sequence). V was cut by 2 bases and J by 5 bases, with 9 bases left in between. The CDR3 has 14 amino acids. The CDR3 reads CASSLISLTGELFF. The DNA for the CDR3 is TGTGCCAGCAGCTTAATTTCCCTAACCGGGGAGCTGTTTTTT.

The rearrangement joins TRBV5-6 to TRBJ1-2, with 9 bases aligning to TRBD1. V shed 1 base and J 6 bases; nucleotides not matched to a gene: 10. The CDR3 spans 16 residues. Germline assignment: CDR1 SGHDT and CDR2 YYEEEE. This CDR3 is CASSLKRAQGANGYTF. CDR3 nucleotides: TGTGCCAGCAGCTTGAAAAGGGCACAGGGGGCGAATGGCTACACCTTC.

As for this clone: Relative to the germline gene, one junction end is altered; a read error may explain this. The chain combines TRBV19 with TRBJ1-1; maybe TRBD1 (6 bases). This CDR3 contains 14 residues. Germline assignment: CDR1 LNHDA and CDR2 SQIVND (reference sequence). The CDR3 DNA follows: TGCCGCAGCCTAGGGGGAACGGTGAACACTGAAGCTTTCTTT. It translates to CRSLGGTVNTEAFF.

The chain employs TRBV6-4 and TRBJ1-1; 7 nucleotides align to TRBD1. The length of the CDR3 is 15 residues. Germline values: CDR1 MRHNA, CDR2 SNTAGT. V gave up 3 bases and J gave up 5 bases; unmatched junction bases: 9. The CDR3 loop is CASSEATGVGTEAFF. In nucleotides, the CDR3 is TGTGCCAGCAGTGAAGCCACAGGGGTGGGTACTGAAGCTTTCTTT.

This chain links TRBV19 with TRBJ2-2; 12 bases match TRBD2. The CDR3 is made up of 15 amino acids. Germline V gives CDR1 LNHDA, CDR2 SQIVND (reference sequence). V was clipped by 6 bases and J by 4 bases; unmatched bases: 3. The CDR3 nucleotides are TGTGCCAGTAGCATGACTAGCGGGAGCACCGGGGAGCTGTTTTTT. Translation: CASSMTSGSTGELFF.

The chain couples TRBV12-5 to TRBJ2-3, with 14 bases aligning to TRBD2. J lost 2 bases, V lost 4 bases, and 5 bases had no gene match. Looked up from germline, CDR1 is LGHNT and CDR2 is FRNRAP. The CDR3 consists of 17 residues. The CDR3: CASGSGLAGDFTDTQYF. In DNA form, the CDR3 reads TGTGCTAGTGGTTCGGGACTAGCGGGGGATTTCACAGATACGCAGTATTTT.